This entry is about one T cell receptor beta chain. This sample stems from a study of CD8 T cells in Susac syndrome. Germline V CDR1 and CDR2: SEHNR, FQNEAQ (reference sequence). The CDR3 sequence is 15 residues long. V shed 5 bases and J shed 4 bases, with 18 bases lying between them. The controls were healthy donors who were matched for age and sex. Random hexamers were used to reverse transcribe roughly 0.5 to 1 ug of RNA. TCR beta CDR3 was amplified by immunoSEQ multiplex PCR. This amplification extended across 54 Vbeta and 13 Jbeta segments. TCRdb redid the calling of the immunoSEQ multiplex PCR reads with MiXCR, one entry per CDR3 protein. The sample consists of 15,000 to 20,000 distinct CDR3 sequences, roughly 95% of them appearing once.

Material for sequencing was CD8+ T cells from PBMCs. The chain carries TRBV7-9 and TRBJ2-7, with D tentatively TRBD1 (5 bases). This TCR was sampled from a human donor in good health. The CDR3 nucleotides read TGTGCCAGCAGCGATACGTATACAGGATCATACGAGCAGTACGTC. Its protein product is CASSDTYTGSYEQYV.